This T cell receptor beta chain was captured in a study of T cells in Graves' hyperthyroidism and ophthalmopathy. About the research overall: Specimen type is peripheral blood, collected at initial diagnosis prior to any treatment. Study-level points and caveats: Blood shared most expanded thyroid clonotypes above 0.001.

The study based diagnoses on clinical symptoms, serum thyroxine and TRAb, thyroid ultrasound and orbital computed tomography. Using more than 8 ml of fresh peripheral blood, PBMCs were prepared. Turning to this clonotype: Its specificity is unknown.

The CDR3 length is 16 residues. The V and J ends lost 2 bases and 3 bases respectively, with 14 bases between them. Per the germline V gene, CDR1 is SGHVS and CDR2 is FQNEAQ. Amplified TCR beta CDR3 regions derived from RNA transcripts. The TCR CDR3 was amplified in a first-round RT-PCR using the HTBI primer set. TCRdb fed the multiplex PCR reads into MiXCR, producing one record per CDR3 protein. The table has 500,000 to 550,000 distinct CDR3 sequences, around 20% seen once. The clonotype was recovered from a man aged 40-55 years with Graves' ophthalmopathy. V gene TRBV7-8 combines with J gene TRBJ1-5; tentative D call: TRBD1 (6 bases). Sequenced material: blood. The CDR3 region has the DNA TGTGCCAGCAGCTTACGCGCCACAGGGAACAATCAGCCCCAGCATTTT. As protein: CASSLRATGNNQPQHF.